The rows below give T cell receptor beta chains drawn from one sample of a study of OX40 agonist ivuxolimab in advanced cancers. Data came from immunoSEQ multiplex PCR; TCRdb stores just in-frame clones and leaves some out. The sample yields fewer than 85,000 clones, roughly 83% seen once. The specimen comprised CD4+ or CD8+ T cells sorted from blood, sampled in a trial of the OX40 agonist ivuxolimab. The source of these receptors is an adult with an advanced solid tumor such as melanoma, head and neck, liver or kidney cancer. Each CDR3 is given with its conserved first and last residue. A D gene is named only where the DNA matches it firmly. Clone size is not always given. Where it is, it says once, few, many or a class for expanded clones.

16	.	.	TRBV18	TRBJ2-3	TGTGCCAGCTCACCACGAAGTTCAGGCCCTACCGATACGCAGTATTTT	CASSPRSSGPTDTQYF
15	.	.	TRBV7-3	TRBJ2-1	TGTGCCAGCAGCCCACCTGGGGGCAGGGGTCTTGAGCAGTTCTTC	CASSPPGGRGLEQFF
15	TRBD1	.	TRBV5-4	TRBJ1-3	TGTGCCAGCAGCTTGCCAGGGGGTTCCGGAAACACCATATATTTT	CASSLPGGSGNTIYF
17	.	.	TRBV25-1	TRBJ2-1	TGTGCCAGCAGTGAATGGGGGTCGGCGGGGACCAACAATGAGCAGTTCTTC	CASSEWGSAGTNNEQFF
11	.	.	TRBV29-1	TRBJ2-2	TGCAGCGTTGAAGTGGCCGGGGAGCTGTTTTTT	CSVEVAGELFF
14	.	.	TRBV7-3	TRBJ1-6	TGTGCCAGCAGCTTAACCCTATATAATTCACCCCTCCACTTT	CASSLTLYNSPLHF
13	.	.	TRBV11-1	TRBJ1-2	TGTGCCAGCAGCTTAGACAGCAACTATGGCTACACCTTC	CASSLDSNYGYTF
15	TRBD1	.	TRBV5-6	TRBJ2-3	TGTGCCAGCAGCTTGACAGGGGTTAGCACAGATACGCAGTATTTT	CASSLTGVSTDTQYF
14	.	.	TRBV7-2	TRBJ2-7	TGTGCCAGCAGCCCACAGTCCGCCCGCGACGAGCAGTACTTC	CASSPQSARDEQYF
12	.	.	TRBV27	TRBJ1-2	TGTGCCAGCGGGACCCGGGCCTATGGCTACACCTTC	CASGTRAYGYTF
14	.	once	TRBV6-1	TRBJ1-1	TGTGCCAGCAGTTGGGGCCCCGGGGGCACTGAAGCTTTCTTT	CASSWGPGGTEAFF
13	.	many	TRBV11-2	TRBJ1-2	TGTGCCAGCAGCTTAGACCAACAAAGGGGCTACACCTTC	CASSLDQQRGYTF
13	.	few	TRBV18	TRBJ1-5	TGTGCCAGCTCCATCACCACGGGGCAGCCCCAGCATTTT	CASSITTGQPQHF
14	.	.	TRBV2	TRBJ2-2	TGTGCCAGCAGTGCGGGCAGGGGCCCCGGGGAGCTGTTTTTT	CASSAGRGPGELFF
20	TRBD1	.	TRBV5-1	TRBJ2-2	TGCGCCAGCAGCTTGGGTAAGGGCCCCGGGACAGTTCTTTACACCGGGGAGCTGTTTTTT	CASSLGKGPGTVLYTGELFF
17	TRBD1	.	TRBV29-1	TRBJ1-1	TGCAGCGTTGAAGATCAAGCCGGGACAGGACTGAACACTGAAGCTTTCTTT	CSVEDQAGTGLNTEAFF
15	TRBD1	once	TRBV25-1	TRBJ1-4	TGTGCCAGCAGTGAATCGGTAGGGGGCGGTGAAAAACTGTTTTTT	CASSESVGGGEKLFF
14	TRBD1	.	TRBV5-5	TRBJ1-5	TGTGCCAGCAGCAGCCAGGGGGGGCAACAGCCCCAGCATTTT	CASSSQGGQQPQHF
14	TRBD1	.	TRBV18	TRBJ1-2	TGTGCCAGCTCACCTGGACAGGGTATCTATGGCTACACCTTC	CASSPGQGIYGYTF
13	.	.	TRBV9	TRBJ1-1	TGTGCCAGCAGGGGAACAGGGAATACTGAAGCTTTCTTT	CASRGTGNTEAFF
16	TRBD2	.	TRBV7-2	TRBJ2-7	TGTGCCAGCAGCTTAGGACTGGGTCCGGGGGGAGGCGAGCAGTACTTC	CASSLGLGPGGGEQYF
12	.	.	TRBV29-1	TRBJ2-7	TGCAGCTCCAAAGGGGAGTCCTACGAGCAGTACTTC	CSSKGESYEQYF
14	.	many	TRBV6-4	TRBJ1-1	TGTGCCAGCAGGGACACCTCTTGGGGCACTGAAGCTTTCTTT	CASRDTSWGTEAFF
17	TRBD1	.	TRBV18	TRBJ1-4	TGTGCCAGCTCACGGGGACAGAGTCCCGCAACTAATGAAAAACTGTTTTTT	CASSRGQSPATNEKLFF
15	TRBD1	.	TRBV7-2	TRBJ1-2	TGTGCCAGCAGCGTTAGACAGGGGGCGCTGGGGGGCTACACCTTC	CASSVRQGALGGYTF
15	.	.	TRBV10-3	TRBJ2-1	TGTGCCATCAGGCCCCGGGGTGGTGAGAACAATGAGCAGTTCTTC	CAIRPRGGENNEQFF
20	.	.	TRBV4-3	TRBJ2-2	TGCGCCAGCAGCCAAGTACAACTGACCTCCTGGACAGTGAACACCGGGGAGCTGTTTTTT	CASSQVQLTSWTVNTGELFF
15	TRBD2	.	TRBV2	TRBJ2-5	TGTGCCAGCAGTGAATCGGCTAGCGGGGGACAGACCCAGTACTTC	CASSESASGGQTQYF
15	.	.	TRBV5-1	TRBJ2-5	TGCGCCAGCAGCTTGTTGGCATGGAGACAAGAGACCCAGTACTTC	CASSLLAWRQETQYF
11	.	.	TRBV20-1	TRBJ2-1	TGCAGTGCTTTACGCGAGGATGAGCAGTTCTTC	CSALREDEQFF
18	TRBD2	.	TRBV18	TRBJ2-7	TGTGCCAGCTCACCACTCCGGACTAGCGGGGCGTCTGTTGCCGAGCAGTACTTC	CASSPLRTSGASVAEQYF
13	.	.	TRBV10-3	TRBJ1-4	TGTGCCGGGCAGGGAGGTCTTAATGAAAAACTGTTTTTT	CAGQGGLNEKLFF
15	.	.	TRBV2	TRBJ1-1	TGTGCCAGCAGTGATCCCCGCAGGGTTAACGCTGAAGCTTTCTTT	CASSDPRRVNAEAFF
13	.	.	TRBV5-6	TRBJ1-2	TGTGCCAGCAGCGAGCAGGACAGATATGGCTACACCTTC	CASSEQDRYGYTF
16	.	.	TRBV25-1	TRBJ1-1	TGTGCCAGCAGTTCCCACGGACCAGGCGGCGACACTGAAGCTTTCTTT	CASSSHGPGGDTEAFF
11	.	.	TRBV7-9	TRBJ1-1	TGTGCCAGCAGCTTACAGCTTGAAGCTTTCTTT	CASSLQLEAFF
13	.	.	TRBV7-2	TRBJ1-2	TGTGCCAGCAGCTGGGACCGTAACTATGGCTACACCTTC	CASSWDRNYGYTF
12	TRBD1	.	TRBV6-1	TRBJ2-7	TGTGCCAGCAGTGAAGCGCAGCAGGGGGAGTACTTC	CASSEAQQGEYF
16	.	.	TRBV29-1	TRBJ1-2	TGCAGCGTTGAAGACGGGTTGGACAGAACTCTCTATGGCTACACCTTC	CSVEDGLDRTLYGYTF
15	.	once	TRBV5-4	TRBJ2-1	TGTGCCAGCAGCACGACAGCCACGAGCTACAATGAGCAGTTCTTC	CASSTTATSYNEQFF
14	.	.	TRBV4-1	TRBJ2-1	TGCGCCAGCAGCCATGGACGGGAATACAATGAGCAGTTCTTC	CASSHGREYNEQFF
13	.	.	TRBV6-5	TRBJ1-1	TGTGCCAGCAGTTCCCCGGGCCCAGGGGAAGCTTTCTTT	CASSSPGPGEAFF
16	TRBD2	.	TRBV6-5	TRBJ2-3	TGTGCCAGCAGTTTTAGGCGGGGGGCTAGCACAGATACGCAGTATTTT	CASSFRRGASTDTQYF
13	.	.	TRBV7-3	TRBJ2-1	TGTGCCAGCAGCTTCGGTCCGGGGACAGAGCAGTTCTTC	CASSFGPGTEQFF
15	TRBD1	.	TRBV2	TRBJ2-7	TGTGCCAGCAGTGCTGCGGACAGGGGACCGAGGGAGCAGTACTTC	CASSAADRGPREQYF
15	.	.	TRBV4-3	TRBJ2-3	TGCGCCAGCAGCCAAGAGGGCCAAGCGCCAGATACGCAGTATTTT	CASSQEGQAPDTQYF
15	TRBD1	.	TRBV29-1	TRBJ1-1	TGCAGCGTTGCGGACAGGGGTCAAGGTATGACTGAAGCTTTCTTT	CSVADRGQGMTEAFF
13	.	once	TRBV30	TRBJ1-3	TGTGCCTGGAGTAGGGGACCCGGAAACACCATATATTTT	CAWSRGPGNTIYF
15	.	few	TRBV25-1	TRBJ2-7	TGTGCCAGCAGTGAACAGGCCACCGGGGGCTACGAGCAGTACTTC	CASSEQATGGYEQYF